Included here is one TCR beta chain sequence, with context. The antigen is undetermined. Trimming took 0 bases from V and 7 from J, leaving 7 bases between them. The V gene's germline CDR1 is SNHLY and CDR2 FYNNEI. The CDR3 runs 12 residues. The data were obtained in a study of circulating and synovial CD4+ cells in juvenile arthritis. The repertoire was sequenced with immunoSEQ multiplex PCR; TCRdb's copy has only in-frame clones and lacks some. The table has 36,000 or so clones, 94% seen once. Patients with active juvenile idiopathic arthritis donated these samples. Whole-study results and caveats: These blood cells shared more CDR3 sequences with synovium than bulk blood. Overlap with synovium rose as more T cells were sequenced.

The chain combines TRBV2 with TRBJ2-7, with D unclear. The clonotype originates from a human donor with juvenile idiopathic arthritis. The sequencing input was CD4+ T cells from blood. DNA for the CDR3: TGTGCCAGCAGTGAAGCGTCCTTGGAGCAGTACTTC. As protein: CASSEASLEQYF.